This T cell receptor (beta chain) was retrieved from a study of control samples from healthy donors and cancer patients. Trimming cost V 4 bases and J 1 base, with 17 bases left between them. Germline assignment: CDR1 MNHNS and CDR2 SASEGT. The CDR3 extends over 17 amino acids. Profiling relied on immunoSEQ multiplex PCR, and the TCRdb table lists in-frame clones only, not all of them. The sample has almost 85,000 clones, approximately 94% seen once. The receptor's source is a young woman in good health. The chain joins TRBV6-1 to TRBJ2-1, with D uncertain. Sequenced input: blood. Here the CDR3 reads CASSAEKGKRSYNEQFF. As DNA, the CDR3 is TGTGCCAGCAGTGCTGAAAAGGGCAAAAGGTCCTACAATGAGCAGTTCTTC.